Below are 21 T cell receptor beta chains sequenced from a single sample in a study of blood T cell repertoires in COVID-19. Sequencing used immunoSEQ multiplex PCR; TCRdb keeps in-frame clones, though not all of them. Of 140,000 to 150,000 clones detected, 75% to 90% appear once; the ten largest clones hold more than 3.5%. Specimen: PBMCs or T cells enriched from blood (not recorded which). The receptors originated from a man in his forties or fifties who had recovered from COVID-19.

The rearrangement joins TRBV24-1 to TRBJ2-1, with TRBD2 matching 9 bases. The CDR3 length is 16 residues. The germline V gene encodes CDR1 KGHDR and CDR2 SFDVKD. V trimming: 4 bases; J trimming: 0 bases; junction bases outside the gene matches: 3. In DNA form, the CDR3 reads TGTGCCACCAGTGACCCAGCGGGGGGCTCCTACAATGAGCAGTTCTTC. It is translated as CATSDPAGGSYNEQFF.

V gene TRBV7-6 combines with J gene TRBJ2-7; a possible D gene is TRBD2 (11 bases). The CDR3 sequence is 20 residues long. CDR1 and CDR2 from the germline V gene are SGHVS and FNYEAQ. The germline V and J ends were trimmed by 2 bases and 6 bases, with 32 bases remaining between them. This chain's CDR3 is CASSLKPSGTGASGRLEQYF. The CDR3 region has the DNA TGTGCCAGCAGCTTAAAGCCCTCCGGGACAGGGGCTAGCGGGAGGCTCGAGCAGTACTTC.

V usage is TRBV7-9 and J usage is TRBJ2-5; the match to TRBD1 covers 11 bases. Germline CDR1 is SEHNR and CDR2 is FQNEAQ (reference sequence). CDR3 length: 12 residues. J gave up 5 bases and V 11 bases, and 4 bases lay outside the gene matches. The CDR3 nucleotides are TGTGCCGGACAGGGGGCGGGGGAGACCCAGTACTTC. Translated: CAGQGAGETQYF.

The J gene is TRBJ1-3, the V gene TRBV15; D is perhaps TRBD1 (5 bases). Germline-derived CDR1 and CDR2 are LNHNV and YYDKDF (reference sequence). Trimming took 1 base from V and 3 from J, leaving 7 bases between them. CDR3 length equals 14 residues. CDR3 DNA sequence: TGTGCCACCAGCAGAGCAGGGTTTGGAAACACCATATATTTT. It codes for CATSRAGFGNTIYF.

V gene TRBV19 combines with J gene TRBJ1-2, with 7 bases aligning to TRBD1. Germline values: CDR1 LNHDA, CDR2 SQIVND (reference sequence). This CDR3 has 14 residues. Losses at the gene ends were 4 bases for V and 3 bases for J; bases not matched to a gene: 5. In DNA form, the CDR3 reads TGTGCCAGTAGTAACCGACAGGGTGACTATGGCTACACCTTC. It specifies CASSNRQGDYGYTF.

The gene calls are TRBV15 and TRBJ1-4; 9 nucleotides agree with TRBD1. Trimming cost V 0 bases and J 4 bases; bases outside gene matches: 6. Germline CDR1 and CDR2: LNHNV and YYDKDF (reference sequence). This CDR3 is 17 amino acids long. The CDR3 sequence is CATSRDQWDRVNEKLFF. Written as DNA, the CDR3 is TGTGCCACCAGCAGAGATCAGTGGGACAGGGTTAATGAAAAACTGTTTTTT.

The chain links TRBV9 to TRBJ1-4; D unclear. CDR3 length: 15 residues. CDR1 SGDLS and CDR2 YYNGEE come from the germline V gene. Trimming took 5 bases from V and 3 from J, leaving 14 bases between them. The CDR3: CASRSSDGANEKLFF. The CDR3 DNA sequence: TGTGCCAGCAGGTCCTCGGACGGGGCTAATGAAAAACTGTTTTTT.

The chain couples TRBV10-3 to TRBJ1-2; 7 bases map to TRBD1. V was clipped by 6 bases and J by 0 bases; unmatched bases: 4. CDR1 and CDR2 (germline): ENHRY, SYGVKD. The CDR3 length is 14 residues. In DNA form, the CDR3 reads TGTGCCATCAGAGACAGGGTTACTAACTATGGCTACACCTTC. This gives the protein CAIRDRVTNYGYTF.

This clone came up many times. The V gene is TRBV29-1, the J gene TRBJ2-1; TRBD2 is a possible D gene (5 bases). Trimming left V 6 bases short and J 4 bases short, with 19 bases between. This CDR3 is built from 15 residues. From germline, CDR1 is SQVTM and CDR2 ANQGSEA. The CDR3 sequence: CSVGRGRPEYNEQFF. For the CDR3, the DNA is TGCAGCGTCGGACGAGGGAGACCCGAATACAATGAGCAGTTCTTC.

J is TRBJ2-7 and V is TRBV7-9, with 8 nucleotides matching TRBD2. The CDR3 is 14 residues long. The trim removed 5 bases at V and 6 bases at J, leaving 9 bases unmatched. The V gene's germline CDR1 is SEHNR and CDR2 FQNEAQ (reference sequence). The CDR3 DNA is TGTGCCAGCAGCCTTAGCGGGACACGTGGCGAGCAGTACTTC. Amino acid sequence: CASSLSGTRGEQYF.

In its sample, this clone was seen once. The gene calls are TRBV7-3 and TRBJ2-1; 10 positions match TRBD2. V lost 5 bases, J lost 4 bases, and 11 bases stayed unmatched. This CDR3 is 17 amino acids long. Germline V CDR1 and CDR2: SGHTA, FQGTGA. Here the CDR3 reads CASSKRGSGRTYNEQFF. The CDR3 DNA is TGTGCCAGCAGCAAAAGGGGTAGCGGGAGGACTTACAATGAGCAGTTCTTC.

This chain connects TRBV6-2 or TRBV6-3 to TRBJ1-5; 8 nucleotides agree with TRBD1. J lost 6 bases, V lost 4 bases, and 8 bases had no gene match. The germline gives CDR1 MNHEY, CDR2 SVGEGT. The CDR3 has 15 amino acids. In DNA, the CDR3 is TGTGCCAGCAGTTCCCGTGGACAGGGAAGTCAGCCCCAGCATTTT. Translation gives CASSSRGQGSQPQHF.

The chain has TRBV27 and TRBJ1-5; weak D call: TRBD1 (5 bases). This CDR3 is 16 amino acids long. Trimming shortened V by 4 bases and J by 2 bases, and 15 bases separated the two germline ends. The germline gives CDR1 MNHEY, CDR2 SMNVEV (reference sequence). The chain's CDR3 is CASSSNRRGGNQPQHF. The DNA for the CDR3 is TGTGCCAGCAGTTCCAACAGGAGAGGCGGCAATCAGCCCCAGCATTTT.

Comments on this clone: Within the sample, other DNA sequences also encode this same CDR3. The chain couples TRBV9 to TRBJ1-2, with TRBD1 as a possible D gene (6 bases). V was pared by 3 bases and J by 5 bases, with 11 bases between. The V gene's germline CDR1 is SGDLS and CDR2 YYNGEE. This CDR3 region has 13 residues. The CDR3 region is CASSATGVYGYTF. CDR3 bases: TGTGCCAGCAGCGCGACAGGAGTTTATGGCTACACCTTC.

This clone came up once. The J gene is TRBJ2-2, the V gene TRBV7-3, with TRBD2 matching 10 bases. V lost 5 bases, J lost 2 bases, and 2 bases stayed unmatched. CDR1 is SGHTA and CDR2 is FQGTGA in the germline V gene. This CDR3 region has 15 residues. The CDR3 DNA reads TGTGCCAGCAGCCGACTAGCGGGCAACACCGGGGAGCTGTTTTTT. It yields the protein CASSRLAGNTGELFF.

This clone was seen only a few times. The V call is TRBV2, the J call TRBJ2-6; tentatively, D is TRBD1 (5 bases). The CDR3 extends over 14 amino acids. V dropped 7 bases and J dropped 1 base, with 8 bases sitting between them. CDR1 and CDR2 from the germline V gene are SNHLY and FYNNEI. This chain's CDR3 is CASTRQSGANVLTF. In DNA, the CDR3 is TGTGCCAGCACCCGACAGTCTGGGGCCAACGTCCTGACTTTC.

The chain links TRBV28 to TRBJ2-4; D is possibly TRBD1 (5 bases). The CDR3 loop spans 17 amino acids. Per germline, CDR1 MDHEN and CDR2 SYDVKM. V was pared by 2 bases and J by 3 bases, with 17 bases between. This CDR3 is CASSLRGRVGIKNIQYF. For the CDR3, the DNA is TGTGCCAGCAGTTTAAGGGGTCGAGTAGGAATCAAAAACATTCAGTACTTC.

This chain joins TRBV7-9 and TRBJ1-6; TRBD1 agrees at 9 bases. Germline loops: CDR1 SEHNR, CDR2 FQNEAQ (reference sequence). J gave up 7 bases and V 1 base, and 5 bases lay outside the gene matches. This CDR3 is 16 amino acids long. This CDR3 reads CASSLGLDRGNSPLHF. CDR3 DNA: TGTGCCAGCAGCTTAGGCTTGGACAGGGGCAATTCACCCCTCCACTTT. Based on the CDR3 plus reference TRBV7-9 and TRBJ1-6, the full variable domain is DTGVSQNPRHKITKRGQNVTFRCDPISEHNRLYWYRQTLGQGPEFLTYFQNEAQLEKSRLLSDRFSAERPKGSFSTLEIQRTEQGDSAMYLCASSLGLDRGNSPLHFGNGTRLTVT.

The V and J genes are TRBV10-3 and TRBJ2-5; 7 bases match TRBD1. The germline CDR1 and CDR2 sequences are ENHRY and SYGVKD. The CDR3 contains 13 residues. Trimming cost V 7 bases and J 7 bases; bases outside gene matches: 9. CDR3 bases: TGTGCCATCACTGGACAGGAATCCGGGACCCAGTACTTC. As protein: CAITGQESGTQYF.

The J gene is TRBJ1-6, the V gene TRBV28; unclear D gene. The germline V gene has CDR1 MDHEN and CDR2 SYDVKM. V was shortened by 8 bases and J by 11 bases, with 10 bases between the two germline ends. The CDR3 length is 11 residues. The DNA of the CDR3 is TGTGCCAGCCACCGGGGAGCACCCCTCCACTTT. Its translation is CASHRGAPLHF.

V gene TRBV19 combines with J gene TRBJ2-5; D not resolved. CDR3 size: 13 residues. From germline, CDR1 is LNHDA and CDR2 SQIVND (reference sequence). V gave up 5 bases and J gave up 2 bases, with 9 bases separating them. The CDR3 sequence is CASSEHRQETQYF. CDR3 sequence (DNA): TGTGCCAGTAGTGAGCACAGACAAGAGACCCAGTACTTC. Complete variable domain (other parts from reference TRBV19 and TRBJ2-5): DGGITQSPKYLFRKEGQNVTLSCEQNLNHDAMYWYRQDPGQGLRLIYYSQIVNDFQKGDIAEGYSVSREKKESFPLTVTSAQKNPTAFYLCASSEHRQETQYFGPGTRLLVL.